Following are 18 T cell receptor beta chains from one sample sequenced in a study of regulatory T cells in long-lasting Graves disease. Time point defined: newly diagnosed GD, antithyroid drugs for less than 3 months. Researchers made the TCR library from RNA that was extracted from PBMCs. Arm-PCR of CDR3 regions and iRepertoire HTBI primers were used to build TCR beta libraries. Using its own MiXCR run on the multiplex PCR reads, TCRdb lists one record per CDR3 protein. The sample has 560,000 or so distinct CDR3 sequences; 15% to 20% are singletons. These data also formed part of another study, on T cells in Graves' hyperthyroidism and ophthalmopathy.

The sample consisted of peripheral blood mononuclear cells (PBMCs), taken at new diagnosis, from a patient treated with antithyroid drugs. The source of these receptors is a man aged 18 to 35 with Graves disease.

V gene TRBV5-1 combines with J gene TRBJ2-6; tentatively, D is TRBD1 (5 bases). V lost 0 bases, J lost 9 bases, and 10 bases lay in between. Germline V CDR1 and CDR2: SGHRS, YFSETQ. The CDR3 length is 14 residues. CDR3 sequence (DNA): TGCGCCAGCAGCTTGGGACAGAACAGCAACGTCCTGACTTTC. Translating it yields CASSLGQNSNVLTF.

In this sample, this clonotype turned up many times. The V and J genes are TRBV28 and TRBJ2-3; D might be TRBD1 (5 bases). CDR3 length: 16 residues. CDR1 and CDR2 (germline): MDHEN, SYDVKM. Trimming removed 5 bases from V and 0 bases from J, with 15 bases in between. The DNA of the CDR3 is TGTGCCAGCAGTACCCCGGACACCCTTAGCACAGATACGCAGTATTTT. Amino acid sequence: CASSTPDTLSTDTQYF.

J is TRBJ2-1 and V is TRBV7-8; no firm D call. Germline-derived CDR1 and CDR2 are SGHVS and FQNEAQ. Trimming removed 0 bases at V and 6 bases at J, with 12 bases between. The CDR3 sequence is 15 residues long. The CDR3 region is CASSLAPTRANEQFF. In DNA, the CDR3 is TGTGCCAGCAGCTTAGCCCCCACTCGGGCCAATGAGCAGTTCTTC.

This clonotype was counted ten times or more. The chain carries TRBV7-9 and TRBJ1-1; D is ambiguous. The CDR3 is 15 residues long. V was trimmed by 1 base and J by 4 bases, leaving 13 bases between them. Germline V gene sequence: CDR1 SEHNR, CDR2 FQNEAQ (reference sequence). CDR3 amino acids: CASSLEGGLSTEAFF. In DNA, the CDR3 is TGTGCCAGCAGCTTAGAGGGAGGGTTGAGCACTGAAGCTTTCTTT.

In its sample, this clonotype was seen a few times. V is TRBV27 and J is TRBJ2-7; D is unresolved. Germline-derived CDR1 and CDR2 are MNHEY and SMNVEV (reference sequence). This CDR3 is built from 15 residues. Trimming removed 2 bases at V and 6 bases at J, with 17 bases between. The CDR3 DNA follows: TGTGCCAGCAGTTTAAATGGTATCATGACGGGCGAGCAGTACTTC. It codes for CASSLNGIMTGEQYF.

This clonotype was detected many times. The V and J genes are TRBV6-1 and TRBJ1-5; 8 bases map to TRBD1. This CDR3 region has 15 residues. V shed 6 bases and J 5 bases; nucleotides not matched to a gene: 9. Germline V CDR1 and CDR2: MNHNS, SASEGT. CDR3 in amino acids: CASRPGQGRDQPQHF. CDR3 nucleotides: TGTGCCAGCAGACCTGGACAGGGCCGAGATCAGCCCCAGCATTTT.

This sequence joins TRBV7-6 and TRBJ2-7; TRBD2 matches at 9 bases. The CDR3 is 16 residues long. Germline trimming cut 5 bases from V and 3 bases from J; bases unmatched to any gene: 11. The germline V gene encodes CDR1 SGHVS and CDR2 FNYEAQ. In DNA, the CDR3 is TGTGCCAGCAGCCCTGGTAGCGCTAGCGGGGACTACGAGCAGTACTTC. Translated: CASSPGSASGDYEQYF.

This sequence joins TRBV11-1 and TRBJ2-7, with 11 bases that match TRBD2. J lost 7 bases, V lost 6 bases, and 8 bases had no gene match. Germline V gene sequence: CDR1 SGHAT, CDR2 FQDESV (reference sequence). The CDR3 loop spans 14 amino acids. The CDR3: CASSGTSGPFEQYF. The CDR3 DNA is TGTGCCAGCAGTGGGACTAGCGGACCGTTTGAGCAGTACTTC.

The CDR3 sequence is CASSDREDGNTIYF. The CDR3 DNA follows: TGCGCCAGCAGCGACAGGGAAGATGGGAACACCATATATTTT. The V call is TRBV5-1, the J call TRBJ1-3, with TRBD1 identical over 7 bases. The CDR3 loop spans 14 amino acids. The germline gives CDR1 SGHRS, CDR2 YFSETQ. Trimming at V came to 4 bases and at J to 7 bases, leaving 8 bases not matched to a gene.

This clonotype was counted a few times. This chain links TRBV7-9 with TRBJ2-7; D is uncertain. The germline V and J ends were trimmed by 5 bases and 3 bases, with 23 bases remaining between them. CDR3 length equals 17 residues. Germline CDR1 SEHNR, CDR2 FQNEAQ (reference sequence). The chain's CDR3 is CASSRGSYSGRYYEQYF. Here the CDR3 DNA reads TGTGCCAGCAGCCGAGGATCTTATAGTGGCCGATACTACGAGCAGTACTTC.

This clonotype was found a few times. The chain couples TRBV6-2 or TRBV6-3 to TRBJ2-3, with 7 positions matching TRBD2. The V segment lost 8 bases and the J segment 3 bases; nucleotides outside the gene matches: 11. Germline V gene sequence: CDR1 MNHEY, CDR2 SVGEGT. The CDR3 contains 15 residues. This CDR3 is CASQSSRGGTDTQYF. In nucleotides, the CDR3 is TGTGCCAGCCAGTCTTCTCGGGGAGGGACAGATACGCAGTATTTT.

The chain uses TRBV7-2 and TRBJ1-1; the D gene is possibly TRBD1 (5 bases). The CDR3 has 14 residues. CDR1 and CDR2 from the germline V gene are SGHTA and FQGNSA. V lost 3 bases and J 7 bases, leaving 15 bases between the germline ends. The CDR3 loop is CASSLVGGLGEAFF. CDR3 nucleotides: TGTGCCAGCAGCTTGGTTGGGGGGTTGGGTGAAGCTTTCTTT.

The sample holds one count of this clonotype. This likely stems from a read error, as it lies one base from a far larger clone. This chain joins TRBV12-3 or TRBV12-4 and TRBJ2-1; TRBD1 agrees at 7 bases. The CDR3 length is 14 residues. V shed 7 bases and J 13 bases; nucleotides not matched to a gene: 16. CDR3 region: CASTLLGQQETQFF. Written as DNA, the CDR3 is TGTGCCAGCACCCTCCTGGGACAGCAAGAGACCCAGTTCTTC.

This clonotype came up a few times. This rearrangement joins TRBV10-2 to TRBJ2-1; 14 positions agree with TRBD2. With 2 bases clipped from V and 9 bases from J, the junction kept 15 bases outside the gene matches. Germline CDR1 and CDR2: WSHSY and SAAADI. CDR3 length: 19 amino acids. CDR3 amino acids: CASSERGLAGVQVLGEQFF. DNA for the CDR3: TGCGCCAGCAGTGAGAGGGGACTAGCGGGAGTCCAGGTGTTGGGTGAGCAGTTCTTC.

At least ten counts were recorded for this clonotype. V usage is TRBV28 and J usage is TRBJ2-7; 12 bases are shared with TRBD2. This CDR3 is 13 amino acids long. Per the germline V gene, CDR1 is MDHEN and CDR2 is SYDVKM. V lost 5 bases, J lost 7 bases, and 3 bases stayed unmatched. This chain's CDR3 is CASSPSGGGEQYF. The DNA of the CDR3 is TGTGCCAGCAGTCCTAGCGGGGGGGGGGAGCAGTACTTC.

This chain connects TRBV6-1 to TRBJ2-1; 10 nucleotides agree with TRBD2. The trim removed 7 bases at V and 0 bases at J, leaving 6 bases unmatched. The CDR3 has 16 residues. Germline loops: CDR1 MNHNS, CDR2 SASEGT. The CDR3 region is CASKFSGRISYNEQFF. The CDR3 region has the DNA TGTGCCAGCAAATTTAGCGGGAGGATCTCCTACAATGAGCAGTTCTTC.

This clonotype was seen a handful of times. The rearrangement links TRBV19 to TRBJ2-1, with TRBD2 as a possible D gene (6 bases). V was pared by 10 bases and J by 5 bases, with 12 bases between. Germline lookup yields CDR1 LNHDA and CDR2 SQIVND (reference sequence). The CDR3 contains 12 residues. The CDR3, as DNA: TGTGCCACCACCAGCGGGCACAATGAGCAGTTCTTC. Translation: CATTSGHNEQFF.

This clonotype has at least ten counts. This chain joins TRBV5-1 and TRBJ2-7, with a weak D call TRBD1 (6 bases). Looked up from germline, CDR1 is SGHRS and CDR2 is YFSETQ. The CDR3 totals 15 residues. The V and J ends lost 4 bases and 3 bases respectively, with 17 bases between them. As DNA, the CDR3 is TGCGCCAGCAGCCCGGGTGCAGGACAGAGCTACGAGCAGTACTTC. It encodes CASSPGAGQSYEQYF. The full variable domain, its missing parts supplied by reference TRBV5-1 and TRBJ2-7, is KAGVTQTPRYLIKTRGQQVTLSCSPISGHRSVSWYQQTPGQGLQFLFEYFSETQRNKGNFPGRFSGRQFSNSRSEMNVSTLELGDSALYLCASSPGAGQSYEQYFGPGTRLTVT.